The entry below gives a single T cell receptor (beta chain) sequence along with its context. These data belong to a study of T cell responses to AZD1222 COVID-19 vaccine. The protocol was immunoSEQ multiplex PCR, while the TCRdb copy is restricted to in-frame clones and leaves out a portion. Found here are 150,000 to 200,000 clones, approximately 91% of them singletons; the top ten hold 3% to 3.5%. The V end was cut by 6 bases, the J end by 4 bases, with 2 bases between. The germline gives CDR1 SNHLY, CDR2 FYNNEI. The CDR3 is 10 residues long. V and J are TRBV2 and TRBJ2-3; no clear D gene. This TCR came from an adult who received the AZD1222 COVID-19 vaccine. The source material was peripheral blood, sampled 28 days after the second AZD1222 dose. The CDR3 reads CASRADTQYF. The DNA for the CDR3 is TGTGCCAGCAGGGCAGATACGCAGTATTTT.